This TCR beta chain was retrieved from a study of identical twins. Broader study findings: Conclusions came from cross-sectional statistical analysis, not from following the same donors.

This clonotype was seen many times. Its target is not known. Every donor was a healthy Caucasian. A universal primer site came from template switching; cDNA carried unique molecular identifiers. TCRdb re-called the 5' RACE reads with MiXCR, one entry per CDR3 protein. The table shows roughly 240,000 distinct CDR3 sequences, with 7.5% occurring only once. Germline CDR1 and CDR2: SQVTM and ANQGSEA. This CDR3 spans 14 amino acids. V was clipped by 7 bases and J by 3 bases, with 16 bases between them. These data also featured in a second study, about yellow fever vaccine responses in identical twins.

V gene TRBV29-1 combines with J gene TRBJ2-1, with D possibly being TRBD1 (7 bases). Sequencing input: CD8+ T cells sorted from blood. The origin of this receptor is a woman in her late teens or twenties in good health. CDR3: CSAGRDSRYNEQFF. CDR3 coding DNA: TGCAGCGCCGGGCGGGACAGCCGCTACAATGAGCAGTTCTTC.